This TCR beta chain stems from a study of shared clonotypes between healthy human individuals. This clone came up once. Its specificity is unknown. TCRdb's copy holds only in-frame clones and misses some; the assay was immunoSEQ multiplex PCR. The sample records roughly 2.2 million clones, around 93% being singletons. Study-wide findings and caveats: Only blood was sampled, and tissue TCR repertoires likely differ from blood ones.

Trimming removed 8 bases from V and 4 bases from J; junction bases left unmatched: 6. CDR3 size: 14 residues. Germline V lookup: CDR1 MDHEN, CDR2 SYDVKM. Input material: naive CD4+ T cells from PBMCs. Subset: CD45RA+ positively selected. This sequence was found in a man younger than 30 in good health. Some clones in this sample may be carry-over from other donors' samples. The chain is built from TRBV28 and TRBJ2-3, with 10 bases lining up with TRBD2. The CDR3 spells CASPSGSWADTQYF. In DNA form, the CDR3 reads TGTGCCAGCCCTAGCGGGAGCTGGGCAGATACGCAGTATTTT.